The clone carrying this T cell receptor (beta chain) occurred a few times. Its antigen is not known. Expressed TCRB transcripts got sequenced, as all isolated RNA was reverse transcribed. Method: immunoSEQ multiplex PCR; TCRdb's copy keeps in-frame clones and lacks some. Of about 360,000 clones listed, 10% to 15% are singletons. This sample is part of a study of beta chain features in type 1 diabetes. Overall study context: Age and gender were similar between patients and healthy donors, as were cell yields.

Germline CDR1 and CDR2: MGHDK and SYGVNS. The CDR3 runs to 15 residues. V gave up 5 bases and J gave up 3 bases, with 11 bases separating them. Study observations and caveats: Whether TCRB rearrangement is influenced by HLA type went unresolved here. Moderately but significantly shorter TCRB CDR3s were found in Type 1 diabetes patients in all four CD4+ subsets.

The sequence was obtained from a woman younger than 30 with type 1 diabetes. The chain carries TRBV25-1 and TRBJ2-6, with D possibly TRBD2 on 5 matching bases. Material for sequencing was naive CD4+ T cells from blood. The CDR3 DNA reads TGTGCCAGCAGTCCTCGGGGTGGTGGGGCCAACGTCCTGACTTTC. It yields the protein CASSPRGGGANVLTF.